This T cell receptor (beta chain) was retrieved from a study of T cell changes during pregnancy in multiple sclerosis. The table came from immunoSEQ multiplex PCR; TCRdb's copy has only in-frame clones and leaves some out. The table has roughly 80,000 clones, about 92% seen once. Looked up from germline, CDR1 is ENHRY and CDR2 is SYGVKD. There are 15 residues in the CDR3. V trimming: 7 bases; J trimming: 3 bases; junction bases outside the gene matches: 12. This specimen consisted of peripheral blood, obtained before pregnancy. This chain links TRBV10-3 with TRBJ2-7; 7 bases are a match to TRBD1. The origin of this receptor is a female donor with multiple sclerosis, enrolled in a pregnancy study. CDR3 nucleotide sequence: TGTGCCATCACCCCGTCGGCCAGGGACAGCTACGAGCAGTACTTC. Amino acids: CAITPSARDSYEQYF.